This T cell receptor (beta chain) was sequenced for a study of T-cell reconstitution after alpha-beta-depleted transplantation in children (dated by TCRdb to about 2016). Regarding the research as a whole: Using TCR repertoire profiling, the study quantitatively followed how T-cell immune reconstitution unfolded in children after TCRalphabeta/CD19-depleted allogeneic hematopoietic cell transplantation.

Libraries were made using PCR. This sample was sequenced with an Illumina HiSeq 2500. To normalize quantification of the TCRbeta repertoire, the TCR libraries were built with molecular barcoding that relied on unique molecular identifiers. The public reads were quality trimmed at Q25 with fastp and then assembled into clones with MiXCR by TCRdb, keeping productive beta chains. CDR3 protein sequences are deduplicated, and each keeps its most common genes and DNA. This sample comprises about 230,000 distinct CDR3 sequences, 9% to 10% of them detected only once. About 4.9% of the sample is in the top ten clones. This clonotype was seen many times. Its antigen remains unidentified. No per-base quality is available; no much larger clone lies one base away. V trim: 3 bases; J trim: 7 bases; unmatched bases: 5. There are 13 amino acids in the CDR3, from cysteine to phenylalanine inclusive. The entry retains the CDR3 DNA only, 39 bases that are in frame from base 1. CDR1 and CDR2, per the germline V gene (reference sequence), are LNHDA and SQIVND.

This sequence originates from a human donor who donated a stem cell graft to a child with SCID. The input for sequencing was PBMCs from the stem cell graft donor, taken from the stem cell graft. Recombination connected TRBV19 to TRBJ2-7, with 8 junctional bases fitting TRBD2. The CDR3 corresponds to CASSIILAGEQYF. The sequenced DNA: TGTGCCAGTAGTATCATCCTAGCGGGTGAGCAGTACTTC. Full variable domain (CDR3 extended with the reference TRBV19 and TRBJ2-7 proteins): DGGITQSPKYLFRKEGQNVTLSCEQNLNHDAMYWYRQDPGQGLRLIYYSQIVNDFQKGDIAEGYSVSREKKESFPLTVTSAQKNPTAFYLCASSIILAGEQYFGPGTRLTVT.